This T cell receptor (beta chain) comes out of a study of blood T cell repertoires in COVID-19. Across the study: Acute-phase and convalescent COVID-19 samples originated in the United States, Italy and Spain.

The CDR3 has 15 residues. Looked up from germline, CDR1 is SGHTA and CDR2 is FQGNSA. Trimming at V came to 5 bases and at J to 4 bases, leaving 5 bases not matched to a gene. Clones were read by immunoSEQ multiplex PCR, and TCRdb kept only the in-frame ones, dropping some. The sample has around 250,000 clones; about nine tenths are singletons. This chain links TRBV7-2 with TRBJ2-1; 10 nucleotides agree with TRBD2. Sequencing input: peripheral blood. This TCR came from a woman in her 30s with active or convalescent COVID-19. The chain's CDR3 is CASSPTSGAYNEQFF. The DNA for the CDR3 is TGTGCCAGCAGCCCTACTAGCGGGGCTTACAATGAGCAGTTCTTC. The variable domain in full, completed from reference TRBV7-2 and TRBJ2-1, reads GAGVSQSPSNKVTEKGKDVELRCDPISGHTALYWYRQSLGQGLEFLIYFQGNSAPDKSGLPSDRFSAERTGGSVSTLTIQRTQQEDSAVYLCASSPTSGAYNEQFFGPGTRLTVL.